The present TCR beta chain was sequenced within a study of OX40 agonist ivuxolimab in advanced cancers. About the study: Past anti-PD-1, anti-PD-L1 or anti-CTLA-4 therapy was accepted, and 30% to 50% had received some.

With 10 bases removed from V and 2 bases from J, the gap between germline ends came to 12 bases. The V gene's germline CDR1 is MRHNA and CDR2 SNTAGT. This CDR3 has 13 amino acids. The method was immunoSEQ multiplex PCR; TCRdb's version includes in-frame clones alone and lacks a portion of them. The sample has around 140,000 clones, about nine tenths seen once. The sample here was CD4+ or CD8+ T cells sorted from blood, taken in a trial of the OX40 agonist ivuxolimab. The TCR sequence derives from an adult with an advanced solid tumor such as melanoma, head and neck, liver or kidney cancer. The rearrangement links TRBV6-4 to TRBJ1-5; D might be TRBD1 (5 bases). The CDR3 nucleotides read TGTGCCACCAGCGGGGGGGGCAATCAGCCCCAGCATTTT. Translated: CATSGGGNQPQHF.